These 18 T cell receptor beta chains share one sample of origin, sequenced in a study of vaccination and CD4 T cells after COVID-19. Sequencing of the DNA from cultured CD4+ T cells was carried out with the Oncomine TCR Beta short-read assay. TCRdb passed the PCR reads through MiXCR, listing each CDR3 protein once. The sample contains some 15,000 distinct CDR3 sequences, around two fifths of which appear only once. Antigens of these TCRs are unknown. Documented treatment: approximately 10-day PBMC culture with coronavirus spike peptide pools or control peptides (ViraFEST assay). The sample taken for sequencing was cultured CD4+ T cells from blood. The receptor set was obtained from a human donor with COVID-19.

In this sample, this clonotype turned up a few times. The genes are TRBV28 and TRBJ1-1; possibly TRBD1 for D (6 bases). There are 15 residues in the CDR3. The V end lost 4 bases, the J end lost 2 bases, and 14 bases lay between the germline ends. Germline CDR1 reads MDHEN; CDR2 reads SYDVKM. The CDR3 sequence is CASSSYRAGNTEAFF. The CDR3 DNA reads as TGTGCCAGCAGTTCTTACAGGGCGGGAAACACTGAAGCTTTCTTT. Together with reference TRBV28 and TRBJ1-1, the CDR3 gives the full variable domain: DVKVTQSSRYLVKRTGEKVFLECVQDMDHENMFWYRQDPGLGLRLIYFSYDVKMKEKGDIPEGYSVSREKKERFSLILESASTNQTSMYLCASSSYRAGNTEAFFGQGTRLTVV.

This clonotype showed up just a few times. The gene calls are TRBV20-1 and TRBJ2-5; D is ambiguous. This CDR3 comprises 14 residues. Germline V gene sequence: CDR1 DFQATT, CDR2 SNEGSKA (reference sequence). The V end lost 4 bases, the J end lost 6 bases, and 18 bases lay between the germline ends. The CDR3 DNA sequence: TGCAGTGCTATTGATCCAGGCCCTATAAAGACCCAGTACTTC. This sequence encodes CSAIDPGPIKTQYF.

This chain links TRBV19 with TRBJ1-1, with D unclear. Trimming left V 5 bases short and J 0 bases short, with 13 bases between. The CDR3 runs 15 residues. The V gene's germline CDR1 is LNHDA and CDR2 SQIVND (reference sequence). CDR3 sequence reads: CASSPVDRMNTEAFF. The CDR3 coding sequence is TGTGCCAGTAGTCCTGTTGACCGCATGAACACTGAAGCTTTCTTT.

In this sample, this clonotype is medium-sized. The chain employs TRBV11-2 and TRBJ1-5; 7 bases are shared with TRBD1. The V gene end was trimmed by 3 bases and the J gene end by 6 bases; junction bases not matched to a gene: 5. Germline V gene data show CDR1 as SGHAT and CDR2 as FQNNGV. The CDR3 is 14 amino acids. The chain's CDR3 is CASSFDRAGQPQHF. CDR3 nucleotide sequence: TGTGCCAGCAGCTTCGACAGGGCTGGTCAGCCCCAGCATTTT.

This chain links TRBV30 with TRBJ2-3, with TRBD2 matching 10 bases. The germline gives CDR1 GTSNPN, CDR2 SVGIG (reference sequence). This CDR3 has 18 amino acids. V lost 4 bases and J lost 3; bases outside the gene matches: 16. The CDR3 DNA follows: TGTGCCTGGAACACTTGGGCTAGCGGGGGCCCAAGGACAGATACGCAGTATTTT. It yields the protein CAWNTWASGGPRTDTQYF.

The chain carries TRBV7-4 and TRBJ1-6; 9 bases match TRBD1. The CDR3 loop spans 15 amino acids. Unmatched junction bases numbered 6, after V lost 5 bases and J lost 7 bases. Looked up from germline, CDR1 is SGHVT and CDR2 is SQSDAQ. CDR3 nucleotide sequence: TGTGCCAGCAGCACCCGGACAGGGGTGAATTCACCCCTCCACTTT. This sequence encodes CASSTRTGVNSPLHF.

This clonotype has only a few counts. CDR3 nucleotide sequence: TGTGCCAGCAGGCTCGGGACACGATTCTTCGAGAACACCGGGGAGCTGTTTTTT. Residues: CASRLGTRFFENTGELFF. The chain joins TRBV2 to TRBJ2-2; D perhaps matches TRBD1 (6 bases). The CDR3 has 18 amino acids. V was shortened by 6 bases and J by 1 base, with 21 bases between the two germline ends. Germline V CDR1 and CDR2: SNHLY, FYNNEI.

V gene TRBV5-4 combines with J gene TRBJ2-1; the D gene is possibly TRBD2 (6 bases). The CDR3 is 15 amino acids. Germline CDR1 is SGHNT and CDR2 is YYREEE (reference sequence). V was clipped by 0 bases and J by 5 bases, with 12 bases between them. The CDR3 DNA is TGTGCCAGCAGCTTGGCCCCCCCGGGGGACAATGAGCAGTTCTTC. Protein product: CASSLAPPGDNEQFF.

The CDR3 DNA reads TGTGCCAGCAGCCCCGGCGGCATGAACACTGAAGCTTTCTTT. Translating gives CASSPGGMNTEAFF. The chain uses TRBV12-3 or TRBV12-4 and TRBJ1-1; D not certain. This CDR3 spans 14 amino acids. Trimming pared 6 bases from V and 0 bases from J, leaving 11 bases between.

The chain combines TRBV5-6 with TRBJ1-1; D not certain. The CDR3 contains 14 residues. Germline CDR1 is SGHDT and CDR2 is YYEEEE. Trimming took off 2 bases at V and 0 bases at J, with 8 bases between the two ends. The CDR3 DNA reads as TGTGCCAGCAGCTTAAAGGTCATGAACACTGAAGCTTTCTTT. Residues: CASSLKVMNTEAFF.

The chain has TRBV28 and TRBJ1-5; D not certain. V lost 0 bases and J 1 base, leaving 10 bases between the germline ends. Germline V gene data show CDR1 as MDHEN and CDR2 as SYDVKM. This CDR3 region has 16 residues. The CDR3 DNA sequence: TGTGCCAGCAGTTTATGGGGAGGGCAGAGCAATCAGCCCCAGCATTTT. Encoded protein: CASSLWGGQSNQPQHF.

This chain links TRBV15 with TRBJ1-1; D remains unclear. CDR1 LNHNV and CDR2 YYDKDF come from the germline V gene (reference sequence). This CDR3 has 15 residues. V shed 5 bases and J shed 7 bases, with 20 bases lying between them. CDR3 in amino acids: CATSPSLNKAGEAFF. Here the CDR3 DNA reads TGTGCCACCAGCCCCTCCCTTAACAAAGCCGGTGAAGCTTTCTTT.

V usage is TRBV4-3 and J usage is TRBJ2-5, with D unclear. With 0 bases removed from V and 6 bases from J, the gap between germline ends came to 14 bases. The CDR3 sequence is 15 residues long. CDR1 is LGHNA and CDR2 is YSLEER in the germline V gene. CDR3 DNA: TGCGCCAGCAGCCAAGAACCCAGTAGAGGACAGACCCAGTACTTC. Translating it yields CASSQEPSRGQTQYF.

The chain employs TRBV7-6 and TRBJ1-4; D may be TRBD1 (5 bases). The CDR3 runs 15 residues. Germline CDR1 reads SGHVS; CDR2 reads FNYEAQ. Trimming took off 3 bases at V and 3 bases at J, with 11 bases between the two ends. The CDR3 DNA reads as TGTGCCAGCAGCTTCCGGGACGGCCCTAATGAAAAACTGTTTTTT. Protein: CASSFRDGPNEKLFF.

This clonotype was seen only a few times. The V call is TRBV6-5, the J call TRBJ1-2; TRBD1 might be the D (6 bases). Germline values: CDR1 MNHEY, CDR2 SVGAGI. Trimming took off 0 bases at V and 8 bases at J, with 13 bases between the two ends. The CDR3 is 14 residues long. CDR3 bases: TGTGCCAGCAGTTACTCGACAGGACTCGGAGGCTACACCTTC. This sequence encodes CASSYSTGLGGYTF.

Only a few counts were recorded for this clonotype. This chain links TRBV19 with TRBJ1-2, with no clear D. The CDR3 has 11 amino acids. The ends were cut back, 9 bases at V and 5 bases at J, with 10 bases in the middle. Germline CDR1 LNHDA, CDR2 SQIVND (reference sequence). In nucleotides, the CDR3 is TGTGCCAGCCTCCAGGAATATGGCTACACCTTC. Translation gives CASLQEYGYTF. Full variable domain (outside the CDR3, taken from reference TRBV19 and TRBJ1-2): DGGITQSPKYLFRKEGQNVTLSCEQNLNHDAMYWYRQDPGQGLRLIYYSQIVNDFQKGDIAEGYSVSREKKESFPLTVTSAQKNPTAFYLCASLQEYGYTFGSGTRLTVV.

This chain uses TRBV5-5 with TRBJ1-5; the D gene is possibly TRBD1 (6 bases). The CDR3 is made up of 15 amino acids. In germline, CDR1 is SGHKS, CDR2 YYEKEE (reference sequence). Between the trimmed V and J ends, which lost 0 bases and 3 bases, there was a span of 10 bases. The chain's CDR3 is CASSLEGGYNQPQHF. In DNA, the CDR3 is TGTGCCAGCAGCTTGGAAGGGGGTTACAATCAGCCCCAGCATTTT.

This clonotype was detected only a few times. CDR3 amino acids: CATSRNQDGGFSDEQFF. The DNA of the CDR3 is TGTGCCACCAGCAGGAATCAGGACGGGGGATTTTCGGATGAGCAGTTCTTC. The rearrangement uses TRBV15 and TRBJ2-1; D is perhaps TRBD2 (6 bases). The CDR3 is 17 residues long. Germline assignment: CDR1 LNHNV and CDR2 YYDKDF (reference sequence). Trimming took off 3 bases at V and 8 bases at J, with 23 bases between the two ends. Full variable domain (outside the CDR3, taken from reference TRBV15 and TRBJ2-1): DAMVIQNPRYQVTQFGKPVTLSCSQTLNHNVMYWYQQKSSQAPKLLFHYYDKDFNNEADTPDNFQSRRPNTSFCFLDIRSPGLGDTAMYLCATSRNQDGGFSDEQFFGPGTRLTVL.